The clone carrying this T cell receptor beta chain was seen only once. This CDR3 is also generated by other DNA sequences in the sample. The data derive from a study of blood T cell repertoires in COVID-19. For the study at large: Collection of acute and convalescent COVID-19 samples took place in the United States, Italy and Spain.

This CDR3 has 14 amino acids. From germline, CDR1 is MGHRA and CDR2 YSYEKL. V trimming: 4 bases; J trimming: 2 bases; junction bases outside the gene matches: 3. Authors' processing steps: The authors estimated nucleated cell counts from reference gene primer amplification. The data were produced by immunoSEQ multiplex PCR, yet TCRdb's version contains in-frame clones alone and is incomplete. Clone size and V and J calls were adopted from that table, with D and trimming inferred from the DNA. Of 100,000 to 150,000 clones listed, around 86% are singletons. J is TRBJ2-3 and V is TRBV4-1, with TRBD2 matching over 7 bases. Sequenced: peripheral blood. The receptor was isolated from a human donor in a cohort sampled during active COVID-19. The CDR3 loop is CASSLGTNTDTQYF. Here the CDR3 DNA reads TGCGCCAGCAGCCTAGGGACTAACACAGATACGCAGTATTTT.